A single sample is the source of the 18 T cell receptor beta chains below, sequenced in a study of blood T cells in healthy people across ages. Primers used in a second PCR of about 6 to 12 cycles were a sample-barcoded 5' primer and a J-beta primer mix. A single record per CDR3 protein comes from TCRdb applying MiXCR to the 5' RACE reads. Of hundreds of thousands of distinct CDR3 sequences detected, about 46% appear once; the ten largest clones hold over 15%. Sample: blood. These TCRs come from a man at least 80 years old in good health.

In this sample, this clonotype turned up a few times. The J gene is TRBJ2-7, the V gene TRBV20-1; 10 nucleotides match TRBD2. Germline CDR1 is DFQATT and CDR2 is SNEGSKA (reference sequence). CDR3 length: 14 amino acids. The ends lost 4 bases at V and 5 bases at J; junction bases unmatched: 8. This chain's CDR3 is CSANGASGRNEQYF. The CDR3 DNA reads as TGCAGTGCTAACGGCGCTAGCGGGAGAAACGAGCAGTACTTC.

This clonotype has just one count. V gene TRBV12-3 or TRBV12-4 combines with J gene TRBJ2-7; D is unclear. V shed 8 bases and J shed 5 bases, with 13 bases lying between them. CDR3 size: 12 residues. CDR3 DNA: TGTGCCAGCGCTCCCCGGCGGAACGAGCAGTACTTC. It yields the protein CASAPRRNEQYF.

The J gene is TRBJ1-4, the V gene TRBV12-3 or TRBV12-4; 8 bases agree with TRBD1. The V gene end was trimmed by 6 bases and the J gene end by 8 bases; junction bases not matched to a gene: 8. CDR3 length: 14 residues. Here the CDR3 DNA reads TGTGCCAGCAGGATTACAGGGGGTGGCGAAAAACTGTTTTTT. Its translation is CASRITGGGEKLFF.

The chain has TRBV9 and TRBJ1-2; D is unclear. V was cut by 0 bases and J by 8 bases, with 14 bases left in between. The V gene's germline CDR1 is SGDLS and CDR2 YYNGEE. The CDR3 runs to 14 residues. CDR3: CASSVAMADLGYTF. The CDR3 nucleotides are TGTGCCAGCAGCGTAGCTATGGCGGACTTGGGCTACACCTTC.

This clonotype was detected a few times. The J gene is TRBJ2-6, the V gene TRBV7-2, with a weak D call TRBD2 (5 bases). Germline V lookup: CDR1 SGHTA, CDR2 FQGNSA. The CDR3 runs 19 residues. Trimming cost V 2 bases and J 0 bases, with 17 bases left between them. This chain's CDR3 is CASSLTWVAFSSGANVLTF. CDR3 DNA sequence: TGTGCCAGCAGCTTAACGTGGGTAGCGTTTAGCTCTGGGGCCAACGTCCTGACTTTC.

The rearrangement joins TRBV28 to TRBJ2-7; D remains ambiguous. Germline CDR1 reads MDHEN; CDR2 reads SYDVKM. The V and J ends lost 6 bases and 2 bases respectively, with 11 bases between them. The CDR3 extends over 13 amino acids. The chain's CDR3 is CASRNGGTYEQYF. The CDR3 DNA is TGTGCCAGCAGGAATGGCGGAACCTACGAGCAGTACTTC.

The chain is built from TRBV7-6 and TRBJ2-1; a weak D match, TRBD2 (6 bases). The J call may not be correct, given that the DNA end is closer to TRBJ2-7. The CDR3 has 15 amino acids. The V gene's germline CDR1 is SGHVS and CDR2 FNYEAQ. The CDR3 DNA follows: TGTGCCAGCAGCAAGGGATTAGCGGAGTACAATGAGCAGTACTTC. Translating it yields CASSKGLAEYNEQYF.

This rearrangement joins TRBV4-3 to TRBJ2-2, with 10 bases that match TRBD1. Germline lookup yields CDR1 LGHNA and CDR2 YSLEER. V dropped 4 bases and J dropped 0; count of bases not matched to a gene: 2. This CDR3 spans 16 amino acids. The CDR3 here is CASSRDRGSNTGELFF. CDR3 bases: TGCGCCAGCAGCCGGGACAGGGGTTCGAACACCGGGGAGCTGTTTTTT.

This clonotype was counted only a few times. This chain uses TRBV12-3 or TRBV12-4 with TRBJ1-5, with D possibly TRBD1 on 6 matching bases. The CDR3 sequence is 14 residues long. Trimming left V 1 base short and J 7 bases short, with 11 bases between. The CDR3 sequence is CASSLGAGVQPQHF. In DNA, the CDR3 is TGTGCCAGCAGTTTAGGGGCAGGGGTCCAGCCCCAGCATTTT.

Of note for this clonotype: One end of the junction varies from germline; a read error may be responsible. CDR3 bases: TGTAGTGCTAGGGTGGCGGGGCGGGAGGCCGGCAATGAGCAGTTCTTC. The encoded protein is CSARVAGREAGNEQFF. This chain joins TRBV20-1 and TRBJ2-1, with 8 bases identical to TRBD2. The germline V gene encodes CDR1 DFQATT and CDR2 SNEGSKA (reference sequence). There are 16 residues in the CDR3.

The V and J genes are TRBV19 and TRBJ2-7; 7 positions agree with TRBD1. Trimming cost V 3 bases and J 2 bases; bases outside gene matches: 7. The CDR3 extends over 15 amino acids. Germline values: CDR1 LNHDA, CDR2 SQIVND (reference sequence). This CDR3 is CASSIRPGQTYEQYF. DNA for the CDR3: TGTGCCAGTAGTATTCGTCCGGGACAGACCTACGAGCAGTACTTC.

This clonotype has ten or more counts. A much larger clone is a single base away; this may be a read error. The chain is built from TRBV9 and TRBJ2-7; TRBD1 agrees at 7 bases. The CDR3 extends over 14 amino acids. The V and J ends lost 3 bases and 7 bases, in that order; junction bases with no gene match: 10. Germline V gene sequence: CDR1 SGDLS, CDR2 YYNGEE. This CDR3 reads CASSGLQGINEQYF. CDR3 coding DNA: TGTGCCAGCAGCGGCCTACAGGGGATCAATGAGCAGTACTTC. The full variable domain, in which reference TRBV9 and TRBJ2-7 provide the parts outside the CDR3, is DSGVTQTPKHLITATGQRVTLRCSPRSGDLSVYWYQQSLDQGLQFLIQYYNGEERAKGNILERFSAQQFPDLHSELNLSSLELGDSALYFCASSGLQGINEQYFGPGTRLTVT.

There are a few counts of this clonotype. CDR3 protein: CASSLASGQNTEAFF. As DNA, the CDR3 is TGTGCCAGCAGCTTAGCTTCCGGCCAGAACACTGAAGCTTTCTTT. This chain uses TRBV7-2 with TRBJ1-1; no reliable D call. The V and J ends lost 0 bases and 1 base respectively, with 9 bases between them. This CDR3 has 15 amino acids. Germline CDR1 and CDR2: SGHTA and FQGNSA.

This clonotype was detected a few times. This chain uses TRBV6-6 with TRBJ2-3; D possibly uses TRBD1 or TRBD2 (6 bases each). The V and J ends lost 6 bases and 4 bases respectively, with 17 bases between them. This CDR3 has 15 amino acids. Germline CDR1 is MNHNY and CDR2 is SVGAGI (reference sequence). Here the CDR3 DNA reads TGTGCCAGCAGGGCATTAGGGGGGATGTCAGATACGCAGTATTTT. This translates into CASRALGGMSDTQYF.

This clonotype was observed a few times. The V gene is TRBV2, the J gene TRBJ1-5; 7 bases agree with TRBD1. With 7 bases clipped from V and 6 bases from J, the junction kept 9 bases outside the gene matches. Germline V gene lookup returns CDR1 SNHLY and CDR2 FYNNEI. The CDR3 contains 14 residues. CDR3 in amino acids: CASNQDRTGQPQHF. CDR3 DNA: TGTGCCAGCAACCAGGACAGGACAGGTCAGCCCCAGCATTTT.

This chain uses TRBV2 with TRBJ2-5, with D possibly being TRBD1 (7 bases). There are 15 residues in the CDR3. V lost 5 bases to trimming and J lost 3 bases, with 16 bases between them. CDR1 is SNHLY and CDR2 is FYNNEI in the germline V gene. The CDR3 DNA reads TGTGCCAGCAGTTTAGCGGAGGGGGCGGAAGAGACCCAGTACTTC. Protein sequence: CASSLAEGAEETQYF.

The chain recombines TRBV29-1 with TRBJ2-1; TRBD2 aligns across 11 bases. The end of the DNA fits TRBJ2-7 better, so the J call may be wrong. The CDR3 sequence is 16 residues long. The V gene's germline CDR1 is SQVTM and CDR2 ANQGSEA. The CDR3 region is CSVRTSGFSSYNEQYF. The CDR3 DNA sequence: TGCAGCGTAAGGACTAGCGGGTTTAGTTCCTACAATGAGCAGTACTTC.

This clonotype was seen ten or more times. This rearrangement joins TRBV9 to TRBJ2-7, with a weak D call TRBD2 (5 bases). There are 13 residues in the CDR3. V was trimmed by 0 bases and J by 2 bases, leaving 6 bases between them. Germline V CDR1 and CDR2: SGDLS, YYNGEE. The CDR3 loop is CASSVAGTYEQYF. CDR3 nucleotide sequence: TGTGCCAGCAGCGTAGCGGGGACCTACGAGCAGTACTTC. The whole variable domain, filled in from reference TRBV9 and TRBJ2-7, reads DSGVTQTPKHLITATGQRVTLRCSPRSGDLSVYWYQQSLDQGLQFLIQYYNGEERAKGNILERFSAQQFPDLHSELNLSSLELGDSALYFCASSVAGTYEQYFGPGTRLTVT.